The T cell receptor (beta chain) described here comes from a study of blood T cell repertoires in COVID-19. Across the study: Italy, Spain and the United States were the sources of the convalescent and acute COVID-19 samples. Sources were T cells, B-cell-depleted T cells, or PBMCs; the material itself was cDNA or gDNA.

As processed by the authors: Estimation of nucleated cell counts was performed using reference gene primer amplification. The assay was immunoSEQ multiplex PCR, and TCRdb's table has in-frame clones only and misses some. The V and J calls and clone size were taken over from that table, and D and trimming were inferred from the DNA. The data contain 25,000 to 35,000 clones, about 84% of them singletons. Germline V gene lookup returns CDR1 WSHSY and CDR2 SAAADI. The length of the CDR3 is 13 residues. V dropped 7 bases and J dropped 1 base, with 10 bases sitting between them. This clonotype originated in a woman aged 80 or older with acute or convalescent COVID-19. The chain links TRBV10-2 to TRBJ1-1; D is perhaps TRBD1 (6 bases). The specimen sequenced was peripheral blood. The CDR3 spells CASKRDTNTEAFF. The DNA for the CDR3 is TGCGCCAGCAAACGGGACACGAACACTGAAGCTTTCTTT.